The rows below give T cell receptor beta chains drawn from one sample of a study of Ad26.COV2.S vaccination and SARS-CoV-2 variants. The assay was immunoSEQ multiplex PCR, and TCRdb's table has in-frame clones only and misses some. The data show about 680,000 clones, 89% seen once. Source: peripheral blood, taken in a trial of Ad26.COV2.S vaccine versus placebo. The receptors here all came from a person between 18 and 65 years old who received the Ad26.COV2.S COVID-19 vaccine or a placebo. Each CDR3 is given with its conserved first and last residue. The D gene is left open where the match is weak. Only part of the rows carry a size: once, few, many, or a class if the clone is expanded.

>.|TRBJ1-4|.|TRBV29-1
TGCAGCGTTGCCAGGGGCACAACTAATGAAAAACTGTTTTTT
CSVARGTTNEKLFF
>.|TRBJ2-5|.|TRBV7-9
TGTGCCAGCAGCACCTCCGGGTCCTGGGAAGAGACCCAGTACTTC
CASSTSGSWEETQYF
>.|TRBJ2-2|.|TRBV11-2
TGTGCCAGCAGCTTAGAGGCCAGGCAAGCGACGAACACCGGGGAGCTGTTTTTT
CASSLEARQATNTGELFF
>.|TRBJ2-7|once|TRBV30
TGTGCCTGGACCCTCGACAGCTCCTACGAGCAGTACTTC
CAWTLDSSYEQYF
>TRBD1|TRBJ2-1|.|TRBV30
TGTGCCTCGTGGACAGGGGTCAACAATGAGCAGTTCTTC
CASWTGVNNEQFF
>.|TRBJ2-5|.|TRBV18
TGTGCCAGCTCACCGACAGGACCAAGAGAGACCCAGTACTTC
CASSPTGPRETQYF
>.|TRBJ1-5|.|TRBV18
TGTGCCAGCTCACCTACAGGTTCTCAGCCCCAGCATTTT
CASSPTGSQPQHF
>TRBD1|TRBJ2-7|.|TRBV24-1
TGTGCCACCAGTGACTACACCGGGACAGGACACTACGAGCAGTACTTC
CATSDYTGTGHYEQYF
>TRBD2|TRBJ2-1|.|TRBV10-3
TGTGCCATCAGTGAGTCGGCTAGCGGGAGCAATGAGCAGTTCTTC
CAISESASGSNEQFF
>TRBD1|TRBJ1-2|.|TRBV2
TGTGCCAGCAGTGAAGAGGGACAGGGGAATGGCTACACCTTC
CASSEEGQGNGYTF
>.|TRBJ2-1|.|TRBV3-1/TRBV3-2
TGTGCCAGCAGCCAGGAAGCGTTCGTAGCAAGTGAGCAGTTCTTC
CASSQEAFVASEQFF
>TRBD1|TRBJ2-5|.|TRBV7-2
TGTGCCAGCAGATCCCCAGGGGGTAAAGAGACCCAGTACTTC
CASRSPGGKETQYF
>.|TRBJ2-3|.|TRBV10-3
TGTGCCATCGGAGGGGGTACGCAGTATTTT
CAIGGGTQYF
>.|TRBJ2-6|.|TRBV9
TGTGCCAGCAGCGTCCCCTCTGGGGCCAACGTCCTGACTTTC
CASSVPSGANVLTF
>TRBD2|TRBJ2-3|.|TRBV30
TGTGCCCAGGGACTAAGCCAACTCACAGATACGCAGTATTTT
CAQGLSQLTDTQYF
>.|TRBJ2-6|.|TRBV7-2
TGTGCCAGCAGACTAGTCGGGGTAGGGGCCAACGTCCTGACTTTC
CASRLVGVGANVLTF
>TRBD2|TRBJ2-3|.|TRBV11-3
TGTGCCAGCAGCCCCGGACTAGCGGGATCCACAGATACGCAGTATTTT
CASSPGLAGSTDTQYF
>TRBD2|TRBJ2-3|.|TRBV7-6
TGTGCCAGCAGCTTAGCCAGGACTAGCGGGGGCCCTAGCACAGATACGCAGTATTTT
CASSLARTSGGPSTDTQYF
>.|TRBJ1-2|.|TRBV6-5
TGTGCCAGCAAGAGAGGAACAACAGACTACACCTTC
CASKRGTTDYTF
>.|TRBJ2-7|.|TRBV19
TGTGCCAGTACCCCCCCCGGGGGGCCCTACGAGCAGTACTTC
CASTPPGGPYEQYF
>TRBD2|TRBJ2-1|.|TRBV10-3
TGTGCCATCAGCCACGCGTCTAGCGGTCCCCGGGGTGAGCAGTTCTTC
CAISHASSGPRGEQFF
>.|TRBJ2-7|few|TRBV30
TGTGCCTGGAGCTGGGGGCAAACCTACGAGCAGTACTTC
CAWSWGQTYEQYF
>.|TRBJ2-4|once|TRBV5-6
TGTGCCAGCAGCTCGGCGGGACATAACAAAAACATTCAGTACTTC
CASSSAGHNKNIQYF
>.|TRBJ1-3|.|TRBV29-1
TGCAGCGCGGGGGGGATGAGCTCTGGAAACACCATATATTTT
CSAGGMSSGNTIYF
>TRBD2|TRBJ2-2|once|TRBV14
TGTGCCAGCAGCGTCCGACTAGCGGGAGGCCGCACCGGGGAGCTGTTTTTT
CASSVRLAGGRTGELFF
>.|TRBJ1-6|.|TRBV7-9
TGTGCCAGCAGCTTGAGGCCGAATAATTCACCCCTCCACTTT
CASSLRPNNSPLHF
>.|TRBJ1-6|.|TRBV9
TGTGCCAGCAGCGACCGGGCCTCCCATCCCCTCCACTTT
CASSDRASHPLHF
>.|TRBJ1-2|.|TRBV2
TGTGCCAGCAGCCAAACCCCGACCGCGTTAACTTATGGCTACACCTTC
CASSQTPTALTYGYTF
>.|TRBJ2-1|.|TRBV24-1
TGTGCCACCAGTTGGACCCACAGTCACAATGAGCAGTTCTTC
CATSWTHSHNEQFF
>TRBD2|TRBJ2-7|.|TRBV30
TGTGCGTACATAGCGGGAGCTAGCGGGAGGACAAACGAGCAGTACTTC
CAYIAGASGRTNEQYF
>.|TRBJ1-2|.|TRBV30
TGTGCCTGGAGTGGCCCCCCTAAGGGTTTTAACTATGGCTACACCTTC
CAWSGPPKGFNYGYTF
>.|TRBJ2-1|.|TRBV5-1
TGCGCCAGCAGCTTGAGGAGGGATGAGCAGTTCTTC
CASSLRRDEQFF
>.|TRBJ1-1|.|TRBV5-1
TGCGCCAGCAGCTTCGGGGATGAGGTGAACACTGAAGCTTTCTTT
CASSFGDEVNTEAFF
>TRBD1|TRBJ1-1|.|TRBV30
TGTGCCTGGAGCCGACAGGGATGGACTGAAGCTTTCTTT
CAWSRQGWTEAFF
>.|TRBJ2-7|.|TRBV27
TGTGCCAGCAGTTTAATGCCCGTGGACAGCACCTACGAGCAGTACTTC
CASSLMPVDSTYEQYF
>.|TRBJ1-6|once|TRBV15
TGTGCCACCAGCAGAGATCTGGGGGGCGCTTCCCATAATTCACCCCTCCACTTT
CATSRDLGGASHNSPLHF
>.|TRBJ2-1|.|TRBV11-3
TGTGCCAGCAGCCCCCGGACTGTTAGCTACAATGAGCAGTTCTTC
CASSPRTVSYNEQFF
>TRBD1|TRBJ1-4|.|TRBV10-3
TGTGCCATCAGTGAAGGACAGGGAACTAATGAAAAACTGTTTTTT
CAISEGQGTNEKLFF
>TRBD1|TRBJ1-2|.|TRBV12-3/TRBV12-4
TGTGCCAGCAGCCCTAGACAGGGCGGTGGCTACACCTTC
CASSPRQGGGYTF
>.|TRBJ2-7|.|TRBV7-9
TGTGCCAGCAGCCTACGGCCCTACGAGCAGTACTTC
CASSLRPYEQYF
>.|TRBJ1-6|few|TRBV27
TGTGCCAGCAGTTCGTGGGCAACTGACAATTCACCCCTCCACTTT
CASSSWATDNSPLHF
>.|TRBJ2-7|few|TRBV7-9
TGTGCCAGCAGCTCGGAGCCTTACGAGCAGTACTTC
CASSSEPYEQYF
>.|TRBJ1-2|.|TRBV12-1
TGTGCCAGCAGCTCACCCAGGGGGAACTATGGCTACACCTTC
CASSSPRGNYGYTF
>TRBD1|TRBJ1-2|.|TRBV5-1
TGCGCCAGCAGCCCCCTACCGGGACAGGGGGTCTATGGCTACACCTTC
CASSPLPGQGVYGYTF
>TRBD1|TRBJ2-2|few|TRBV7-9
TGTGCCAGCAGCCTGGGACAGTTGGGGGTGACCGGGGAGCTGTTTTTT
CASSLGQLGVTGELFF
>.|TRBJ2-7|.|TRBV4-3
TGCGCCAGCAGCCAAGATCTCTCTTTCGGGTACGAGCAGTACTTC
CASSQDLSFGYEQYF
>TRBD2|TRBJ2-3|.|TRBV4-3
TGCGCCAGCAGCCTTAGCGGGGGGAGCACAGATACGCAGTATTTT
CASSLSGGSTDTQYF
>.|TRBJ1-2|.|TRBV7-3
TGTGCCAGCAGCGCGAGTCCCGGGACATCTGGCTACACCTTC
CASSASPGTSGYTF
>TRBD2|TRBJ2-7|once|TRBV27
TGTGCCAGCAGTTTATCGTGGACTAGCGGGTACGAGCAGTACTTC
CASSLSWTSGYEQYF
>.|TRBJ1-3|.|TRBV5-1
TGCGCCAGCAGCTTGGGGCACAGTGACGGAAACACCATATATTTT
CASSLGHSDGNTIYF